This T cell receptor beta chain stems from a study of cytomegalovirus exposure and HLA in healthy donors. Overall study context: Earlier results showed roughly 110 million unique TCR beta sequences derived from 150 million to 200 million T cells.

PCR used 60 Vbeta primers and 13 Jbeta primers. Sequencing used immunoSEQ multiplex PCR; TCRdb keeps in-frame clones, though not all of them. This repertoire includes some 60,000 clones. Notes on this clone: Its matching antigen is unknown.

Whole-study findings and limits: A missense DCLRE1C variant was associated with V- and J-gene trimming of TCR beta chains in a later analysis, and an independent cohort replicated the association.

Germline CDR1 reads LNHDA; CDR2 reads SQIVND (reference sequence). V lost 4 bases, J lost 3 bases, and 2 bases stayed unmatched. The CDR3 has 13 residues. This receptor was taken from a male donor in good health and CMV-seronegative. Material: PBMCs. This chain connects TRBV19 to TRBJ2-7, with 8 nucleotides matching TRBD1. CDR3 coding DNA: TGTGCCAGTAGTAGGACAGGGCTCTACGAGCAGTACTTC. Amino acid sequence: CASSRTGLYEQYF. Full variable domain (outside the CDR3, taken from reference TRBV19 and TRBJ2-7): DGGITQSPKYLFRKEGQNVTLSCEQNLNHDAMYWYRQDPGQGLRLIYYSQIVNDFQKGDIAEGYSVSREKKESFPLTVTSAQKNPTAFYLCASSRTGLYEQYFGPGTRLTVT.